Below, 25 T cell receptor beta chains from the same sample are listed, as sequenced in a study of blood T cell repertoires in COVID-19. Produced via immunoSEQ multiplex PCR; TCRdb's table is partial and in-frame only. The sample yields about 150,000 clones, under 90% seen once. Specimen: peripheral blood. The receptor source for this set is a woman between 55 and 75 years old with active or convalescent COVID-19.

The chain uses TRBV23-1 and TRBJ2-5; unclear D gene. TRBV23-1 has ORF status, its function being uncertain. CDR3 length: 13 amino acids. The V gene lost 5 bases and the J gene lost 3 bases, with 10 bases spanning the gap. In DNA form, the CDR3 reads TGCGCCAGCAGTAAGTGCTTAGAAGAGACCCAGTACTTC. It specifies CASSKCLEETQYF.

The V and J genes are TRBV5-1 and TRBJ1-6; 7 bases fit TRBD1. The junction had 3 bases not matched to a gene; V was cut back by 3 bases and J by 6 bases. CDR3 length: 14 residues. Germline CDR1 is SGHRS and CDR2 is YFSETQ. CDR3 in DNA: TGCGCCAGCAGCTGGGACAGCATTAATTCACCCCTCCACTTT. It specifies CASSWDSINSPLHF.

The CDR3, as DNA: TGTGCCAGCAGTGAGGACATGGGGAAAAACATTCAGTACTTC. As protein: CASSEDMGKNIQYF. J is TRBJ2-4 and V is TRBV6-1; a weak D match, TRBD1 (5 bases). The ends were cut back, 3 bases at V and 4 bases at J, with 10 bases in the middle. The CDR3 sequence is 14 residues long. Germline values: CDR1 MNHNS, CDR2 SASEGT.

Only one count was recorded for this clone. The chain joins TRBV10-3 to TRBJ2-5; 9 bases map to TRBD1. CDR1 is ENHRY, CDR2 SYGVKD, per germline. V shed 7 bases and J 2 bases; nucleotides not matched to a gene: 17. This CDR3 has 18 residues. CDR3 nucleotides: TGTGCCATCAAACCCGCGGGACAGGGTTTGAGCAGGCAAGAGACCCAGTACTTC. Residues: CAIKPAGQGLSRQETQYF.

The chain joins TRBV19 to TRBJ2-7, with D maybe TRBD2 (6 bases). V was cut by 7 bases and J by 3 bases, with 22 bases left in between. The germline gives CDR1 LNHDA, CDR2 SQIVND (reference sequence). CDR3 length equals 16 residues. DNA for the CDR3: TGTGCCAGTACCCCTCGCTCGGGGAGTAGCGGCTACGAGCAGTACTTC. This translates into CASTPRSGSSGYEQYF.

This rearrangement joins TRBV18 to TRBJ2-1, with 10 bases that match TRBD2. Germline V gene lookup returns CDR1 KGHSH and CDR2 LQKENI. The J segment lost 5 bases and the V segment lost 2 bases, leaving 3 bases of the junction unmatched. CDR3 length: 15 amino acids. Here the CDR3 reads CASSPWTSGDNEQFF. For the CDR3, the DNA is TGTGCCAGCTCACCATGGACTAGCGGCGACAATGAGCAGTTCTTC.

CDR3 amino acids: CASSYRTRNEKLFF. The CDR3, as DNA: TGTGCCAGCAGCTACAGGACGAGGAATGAAAAACTGTTTTTT. The J gene is TRBJ1-4, the V gene TRBV5-6; tentatively, D is TRBD1 (5 bases). The ends were cut back, 3 bases at V and 5 bases at J, with 11 bases in the middle. CDR3 length equals 14 residues. From germline, CDR1 is SGHDT and CDR2 YYEEEE. Full variable domain (outside the CDR3, taken from reference TRBV5-6 and TRBJ1-4): DAGVTQSPTHLIKTRGQQVTLRCSPKSGHDTVSWYQQALGQGPQFIFQYYEEEERQRGNFPDRFSGHQFPNYSSELNVNALLLGDSALYLCASSYRTRNEKLFFGSGTQLSVL.

The chain combines TRBV4-3 with TRBJ1-2; D is ambiguous. The CDR3 contains 16 residues. The ends were cut back, 0 bases at V and 4 bases at J, with 15 bases in the middle. Germline V CDR1 and CDR2: LGHNA, YSLEER. Here the CDR3 DNA reads TGCGCCAGCAGCCAAGAAGGCGGCGGATCCCTCTATGGCTACACCTTC. Translated: CASSQEGGGSLYGYTF.

The chain uses TRBV5-1 and TRBJ1-2; no reliable D call. Trimming cost V 1 base and J 7 bases, with 17 bases left between them. The length of the CDR3 is 15 residues. Germline CDR1 reads SGHRS; CDR2 reads YFSETQ. The CDR3: CASSLIVTGRSGYTF. The CDR3 DNA reads as TGCGCCAGCAGCTTGATCGTCACTGGGCGCTCTGGCTACACCTTC.

V and J are TRBV18 and TRBJ1-1; TRBD1 matches at 8 bases. The V and J ends lost 3 bases and 4 bases, in that order; junction bases with no gene match: 4. Germline lookup yields CDR1 KGHSH and CDR2 LQKENI. The CDR3 totals 14 residues. CDR3 region: CASSPAGQVTEAFF. CDR3 bases: TGTGCCAGCTCACCCGCGGGACAGGTCACTGAAGCTTTCTTT. Looking up the rest from reference TRBV18 and TRBJ1-1 gives the full variable domain: NAGVMQNPRHLVRRRGQEARLRCSPMKGHSHVYWYRQLPEEGLKFMVYLQKENIIDESGMPKERFSAEFPKEGPSILRIQQVVRGDSAAYFCASSPAGQVTEAFFGQGTRLTVV.

In DNA, the CDR3 is TGTGCCAGCAGGGAGGGCGGTCTGGGGATCCCTGAAGCTTTCTTT. It codes for CASREGGLGIPEAFF. The chain uses TRBV28 and TRBJ1-1, with no clear D. V gave up 6 bases and J gave up 6 bases, with 20 bases separating them. CDR1 is MDHEN, CDR2 SYDVKM, per germline. This CDR3 is 15 amino acids long.

This sequence joins TRBV23-1 and TRBJ2-3; TRBD1 matches 10 bases. TRBV23-1 falls under the ORF class, with uncertain function. The CDR3 contains 21 residues. V lost 11 bases, J lost 4 bases, and 30 bases stayed unmatched. The CDR3 nucleotides read TGCGCCCCGACCCCAAGAGACAGGGGGCGGAGCGGGAGAAACTTCGCAGATACGCAGTATTTT. This encodes CAPTPRDRGRSGRNFADTQYF.

The CDR3 sequence: CASGTSGGPTTDTQYF. CDR3 DNA: TGCGCCAGCGGGACTAGCGGGGGGCCCACCACAGATACGCAGTATTTT. The rearrangement joins TRBV5-1 to TRBJ2-3; 15 bases are a match to TRBD2. The V segment lost 7 bases and the J segment 2 bases; nucleotides outside the gene matches: 5. The CDR3 totals 16 residues. Germline CDR1 and CDR2: SGHRS and YFSETQ.

This chain connects TRBV24-1 to TRBJ1-4; 8 bases are a match to TRBD1. The CDR3 sequence is 15 residues long. Germline V lookup: CDR1 KGHDR, CDR2 SFDVKD. After removal of 3 bases from V and 8 bases from J, the junction contained 7 bases not matched to a gene. CDR3 sequence: CATSDPQGAGEKLFF. CDR3 nucleotides: TGTGCCACCAGTGATCCTCAGGGGGCTGGGGAAAAACTGTTTTTT.

V is TRBV7-9 and J is TRBJ1-2; 7 nucleotides align to TRBD1. This CDR3 spans 14 amino acids. Trimming took 5 bases from V and 3 from J; bases not matched to a gene: 6. The V gene's germline CDR1 is SEHNR and CDR2 FQNEAQ (reference sequence). The CDR3 DNA is TGTGCCAGCAGCCCCCGACAGGGACACTATGGCTACACCTTC. Protein: CASSPRQGHYGYTF.

The chain is built from TRBV7-9 and TRBJ1-1, with unresolved D. The germline V and J ends were trimmed by 5 bases and 5 bases, with 12 bases remaining between them. Per the germline V gene, CDR1 is SEHNR and CDR2 is FQNEAQ (reference sequence). The CDR3 has 13 amino acids. The CDR3 region has the DNA TGTGCCAGCAGCCTAGGAGGGTGGACTGAAGCTTTCTTT. Encoded protein: CASSLGGWTEAFF.

The chain combines TRBV4-2 with TRBJ2-1, with 7 bases fitting TRBD2. The CDR3 totals 17 residues. With 0 bases clipped from V and 3 bases from J, the junction kept 8 bases outside the gene matches. CDR1 LGHNA and CDR2 YNFKEQ come from the germline V gene. CDR3 in amino acids: CASSQDGPSGVYNEQFF. CDR3 sequence (DNA): TGTGCCAGCAGCCAAGATGGGCCTAGCGGAGTCTACAATGAGCAGTTCTTC.

V and J are TRBV30 and TRBJ2-7; possible D gene TRBD1, 6 bases. The CDR3 sequence is 11 residues long. Germline CDR1 and CDR2: GTSNPN and SVGIG (reference sequence). Trimming cost V 5 bases and J 1 base, with 6 bases left between them. CDR3 loop: CAWGQSYEQYF. Here the CDR3 DNA reads TGTGCCTGGGGACAGTCCTACGAGCAGTACTTC.

The chain uses TRBV6-6 and TRBJ1-2, with TRBD1 identical over 8 bases. The CDR3 loop spans 14 amino acids. CDR1 and CDR2 (germline): MNHNY, SVGAGI (reference sequence). The junction had 3 bases not matched to a gene; V was cut back by 6 bases and J by 0 bases. This CDR3 reads CASRLTGANYGYTF. The CDR3 DNA reads TGTGCCAGCAGATTGACAGGGGCTAACTATGGCTACACCTTC.

V gene TRBV20-1 combines with J gene TRBJ2-1, with TRBD2 matching 9 bases. The CDR3 consists of 15 residues. The V and J ends lost 3 bases and 8 bases, in that order; junction bases with no gene match: 11. CDR1 and CDR2 from the germline V gene are DFQATT and SNEGSKA (reference sequence). Written as DNA, the CDR3 is TGCAGTGCTAGTCGGGCGGGAGGGCCAGGAGATGAGCAGTTCTTC. Translation gives CSASRAGGPGDEQFF.

This clone was detected only a few times. The V and J genes are TRBV9 and TRBJ2-7; 10 nucleotides line up with TRBD1. Per the germline V gene, CDR1 is SGDLS and CDR2 is YYNGEE. This CDR3 has 15 residues. J lost 2 bases, V lost 5 bases, and 7 bases had no gene match. The CDR3 nucleotides read TGTGCCAGCAGTAGGACAGGGGGGTCGACCTACGAGCAGTACTTC. Protein product: CASSRTGGSTYEQYF.

This chain uses TRBV5-5 with TRBJ1-2, with D perhaps matching TRBD1 (5 bases). The CDR3 runs to 15 residues. Germline loops: CDR1 SGHKS, CDR2 YYEKEE (reference sequence). Trimming cost V 2 bases and J 1 base, with 12 bases left between them. CDR3 sequence reads: CASSFRDSLNYGYTF. The CDR3 DNA is TGTGCCAGCAGCTTCCGTGACAGCCTTAACTATGGCTACACCTTC.

The V gene is TRBV3-1 (or the pseudogene TRBV3-2), the J gene TRBJ2-1; 12 nucleotides match TRBD2. Per the germline V gene, CDR1 is LGHDT and CDR2 is YNNKEL (reference sequence). The CDR3 is 17 amino acids. V dropped 3 bases and J dropped 6; count of bases not matched to a gene: 9. As DNA, the CDR3 is TGTGCCAGCAGCCACTTATACCTAGCGGGGGGGCCCAATGAGCAGTTCTTC. Its translation is CASSHLYLAGGPNEQFF.

The chain recombines TRBV20-1 with TRBJ1-2, with D perhaps matching TRBD1 (5 bases). The germline gives CDR1 DFQATT, CDR2 SNEGSKA (reference sequence). CDR3 size: 11 residues. CDR3 sequence: CTAGRDYGYTF. The CDR3 DNA reads TGCACCGCGGGACGGGACTATGGCTACACCTTC.

The chain joins TRBV10-2 to TRBJ1-1, with 7 bases that match TRBD1. Germline CDR1 and CDR2: WSHSY and SAAADI. The J segment lost 0 bases and the V segment lost 7 bases, leaving 8 bases of the junction unmatched. CDR3 length: 15 amino acids. This CDR3 is CASNRRDSLNTEAFF. The CDR3 nucleotides are TGCGCCAGCAATCGCAGGGACAGCTTGAACACTGAAGCTTTCTTT.